This T cell receptor (beta chain) stems from a study of vaccination and CD4 T cells after COVID-19. Whole-study results and caveats: Only relatively few convalescent patients were studied, and early post-infection timepoints were not analyzed.

The treatment was: roughly ten-day PBMC culture with coronavirus spike peptide pools or control peptides (ViraFEST assay). Trimming cost V 0 bases and J 7 bases, with 15 bases left between them. The CDR3 loop spans 16 amino acids. CDR1 MNHEY and CDR2 SVGAGI come from the germline V gene. In its sample, this clonotype was seen a few times. Its antigen is unknown. The assay that was used to sequence DNA from cultured CD4+ T cells was the Oncomine TCR Beta short-read assay. MiXCR, run by TCRdb on the PCR reads, gives a single entry per CDR3 protein. Of some 25,000 distinct CDR3 sequences listed, approximately 37% are singletons.

J is TRBJ2-2 and V is TRBV6-5; D tentatively fits TRBD1 or TRBD2 (5 bases each). This sequence was found in a human donor who had recovered from COVID-19. Sequenced sample: CD4+ T cells from blood, cultured in vitro. As DNA, the CDR3 is TGTGCCAGCAGTTACTCGATAAGAGGGGCCGGCGGGGAGCTGTTTTTT. This sequence encodes CASSYSIRGAGGELFF.